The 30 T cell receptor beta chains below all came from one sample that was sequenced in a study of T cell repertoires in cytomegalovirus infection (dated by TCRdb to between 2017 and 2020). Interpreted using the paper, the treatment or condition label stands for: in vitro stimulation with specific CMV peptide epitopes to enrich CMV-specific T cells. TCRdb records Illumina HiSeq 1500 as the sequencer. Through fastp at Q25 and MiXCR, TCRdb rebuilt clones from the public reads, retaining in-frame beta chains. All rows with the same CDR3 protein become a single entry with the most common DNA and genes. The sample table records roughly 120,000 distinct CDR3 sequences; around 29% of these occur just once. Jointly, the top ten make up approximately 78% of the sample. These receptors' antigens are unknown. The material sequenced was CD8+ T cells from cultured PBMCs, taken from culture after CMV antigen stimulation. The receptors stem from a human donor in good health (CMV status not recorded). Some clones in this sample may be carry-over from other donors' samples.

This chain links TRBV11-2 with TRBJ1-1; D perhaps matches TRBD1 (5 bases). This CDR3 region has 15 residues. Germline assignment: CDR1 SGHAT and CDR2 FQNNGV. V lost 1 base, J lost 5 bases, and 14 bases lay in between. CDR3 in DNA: TGTGCCAGCAGCTTAGGGGCAGGGAGAATTACTGAAGCTTTCTTT. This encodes CASSLGAGRITEAFF.

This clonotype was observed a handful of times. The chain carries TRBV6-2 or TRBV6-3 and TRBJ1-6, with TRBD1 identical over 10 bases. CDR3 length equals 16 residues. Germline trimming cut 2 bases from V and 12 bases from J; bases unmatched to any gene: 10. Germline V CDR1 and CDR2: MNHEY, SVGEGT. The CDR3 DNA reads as TGTGCCAGCAGTTACCGAGGGACAGGGGATCGGGTACCCCTCCACTTT. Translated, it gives CASSYRGTGDRVPLHF.

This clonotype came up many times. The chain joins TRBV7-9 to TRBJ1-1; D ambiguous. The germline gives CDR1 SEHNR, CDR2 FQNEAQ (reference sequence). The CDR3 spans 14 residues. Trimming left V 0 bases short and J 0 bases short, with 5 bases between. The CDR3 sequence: CASSLASLNTEAFF. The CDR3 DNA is TGTGCCAGCAGCTTAGCGAGCCTGAACACTGAAGCTTTCTTT.

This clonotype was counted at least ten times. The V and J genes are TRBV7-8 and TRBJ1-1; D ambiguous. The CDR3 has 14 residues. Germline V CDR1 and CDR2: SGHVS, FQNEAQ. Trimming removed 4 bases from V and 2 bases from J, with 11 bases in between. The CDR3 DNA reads TGTGCCAGCAGCTCTGGAGTGGGAAACACTGAAGCTTTCTTT. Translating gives CASSSGVGNTEAFF.

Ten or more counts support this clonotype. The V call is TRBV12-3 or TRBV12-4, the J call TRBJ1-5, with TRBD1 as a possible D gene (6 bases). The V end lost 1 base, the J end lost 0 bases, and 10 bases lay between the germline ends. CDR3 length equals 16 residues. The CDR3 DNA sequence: TGTGCCAGCAGTTTAGGGGGGGCGCGTAGCAATCAGCCCCAGCATTTT. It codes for CASSLGGARSNQPQHF.

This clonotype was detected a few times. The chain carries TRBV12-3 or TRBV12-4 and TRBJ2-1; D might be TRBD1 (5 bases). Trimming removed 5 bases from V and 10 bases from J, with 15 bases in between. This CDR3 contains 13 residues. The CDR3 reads CASSGAGVFEQFF. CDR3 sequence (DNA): TGTGCCAGCAGTGGGGCTGGGGTTTTCGAGCAGTTCTTC.

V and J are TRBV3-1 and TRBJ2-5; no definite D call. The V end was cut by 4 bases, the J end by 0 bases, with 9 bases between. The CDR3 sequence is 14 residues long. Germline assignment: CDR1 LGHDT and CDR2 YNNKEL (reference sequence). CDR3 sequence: CASSPTGYQETQYF. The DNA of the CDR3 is TGTGCCAGCAGCCCTACCGGGTACCAAGAGACCCAGTACTTC.

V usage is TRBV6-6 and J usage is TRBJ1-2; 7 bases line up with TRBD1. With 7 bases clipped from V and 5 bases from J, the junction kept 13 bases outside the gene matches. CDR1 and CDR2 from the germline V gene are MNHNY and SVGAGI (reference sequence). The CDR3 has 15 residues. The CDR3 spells CASTDGPGGGYGYTF. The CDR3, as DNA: TGTGCCAGCACCGACGGTCCAGGGGGAGGTTATGGCTACACCTTC.

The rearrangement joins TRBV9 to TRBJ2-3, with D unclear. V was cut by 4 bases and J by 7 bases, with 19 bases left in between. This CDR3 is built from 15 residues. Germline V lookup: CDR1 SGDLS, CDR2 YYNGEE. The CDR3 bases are TGTGCCAGCAGCCAACAAAGCGCGGACCATCATACGCAGTATTTT. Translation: CASSQQSADHHTQYF. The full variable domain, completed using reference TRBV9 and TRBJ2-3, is DSGVTQTPKHLITATGQRVTLRCSPRSGDLSVYWYQQSLDQGLQFLIQYYNGEERAKGNILERFSAQQFPDLHSELNLSSLELGDSALYFCASSQQSADHHTQYFGPGTRLTVL.

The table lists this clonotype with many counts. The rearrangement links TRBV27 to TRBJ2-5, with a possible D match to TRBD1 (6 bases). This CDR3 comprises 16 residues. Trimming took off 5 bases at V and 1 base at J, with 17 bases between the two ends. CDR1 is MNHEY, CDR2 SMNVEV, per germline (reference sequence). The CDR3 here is CASSPIMGAFQETQYF. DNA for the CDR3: TGTGCCAGCAGTCCTATCATGGGGGCCTTCCAAGAGACCCAGTACTTC.

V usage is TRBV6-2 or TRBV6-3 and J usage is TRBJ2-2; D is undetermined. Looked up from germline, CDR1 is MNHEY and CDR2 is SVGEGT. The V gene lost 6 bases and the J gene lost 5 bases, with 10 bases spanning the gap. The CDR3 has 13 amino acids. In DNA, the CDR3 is TGTGCCAGCAGCCTTGGACGGACCGGGGAGCTGTTTTTT. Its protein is CASSLGRTGELFF.

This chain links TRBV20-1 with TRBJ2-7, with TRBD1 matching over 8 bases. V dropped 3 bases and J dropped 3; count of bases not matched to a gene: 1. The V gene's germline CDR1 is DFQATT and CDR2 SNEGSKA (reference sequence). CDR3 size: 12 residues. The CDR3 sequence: CSARTGVYEQYF. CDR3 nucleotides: TGCAGTGCTAGGACAGGGGTCTACGAGCAGTACTTC.

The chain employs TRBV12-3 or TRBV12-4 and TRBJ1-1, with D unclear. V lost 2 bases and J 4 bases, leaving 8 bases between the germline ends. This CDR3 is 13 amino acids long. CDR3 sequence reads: CASSLSAATEAFF. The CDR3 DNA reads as TGTGCCAGCAGTTTATCCGCAGCCACTGAAGCTTTCTTT.

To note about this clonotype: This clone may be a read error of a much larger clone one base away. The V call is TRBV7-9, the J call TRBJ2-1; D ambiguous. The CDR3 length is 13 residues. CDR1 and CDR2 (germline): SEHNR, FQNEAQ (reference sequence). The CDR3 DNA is TGTGCCAGCAGCCTAGTTTCCTACAATAAGCAGTTCTTC. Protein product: CASSLVSYNKQFF.

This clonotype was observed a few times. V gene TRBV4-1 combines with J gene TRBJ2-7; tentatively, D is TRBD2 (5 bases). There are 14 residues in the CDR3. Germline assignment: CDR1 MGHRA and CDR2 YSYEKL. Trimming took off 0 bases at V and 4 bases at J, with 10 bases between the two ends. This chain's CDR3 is CASSQESGFYEQYF. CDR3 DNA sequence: TGCGCCAGCAGCCAAGAGTCGGGGTTTTACGAGCAGTACTTC.

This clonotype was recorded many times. The CDR3 DNA follows: TGTGCCAGCAGTTCAGGTGACAGGGAGGGCTATGGCTACACCTTC. Translating gives CASSSGDREGYGYTF. V gene TRBV7-9 combines with J gene TRBJ1-2; 7 bases match TRBD1. There are 15 residues in the CDR3. The germline CDR1 and CDR2 sequences are SEHNR and FQNEAQ (reference sequence). The trim removed 6 bases at V and 4 bases at J, leaving 11 bases unmatched. Full variable domain (missing parts from reference TRBV7-9 and TRBJ1-2): DTGVSQNPRHKITKRGQNVTFRCDPISEHNRLYWYRQTLGQGPEFLTYFQNEAQLEKSRLLSDRFSAERPKGSFSTLEIQRTEQGDSAMYLCASSSGDREGYGYTFGSGTRLTVV.

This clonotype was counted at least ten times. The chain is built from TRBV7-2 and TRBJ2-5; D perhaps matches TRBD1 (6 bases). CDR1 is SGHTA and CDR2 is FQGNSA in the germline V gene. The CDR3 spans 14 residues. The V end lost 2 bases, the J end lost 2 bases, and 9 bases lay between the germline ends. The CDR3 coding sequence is TGTGCCAGCAGCTTAAACAGGGCACAAGAGACCCAGTACTTC. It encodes CASSLNRAQETQYF.

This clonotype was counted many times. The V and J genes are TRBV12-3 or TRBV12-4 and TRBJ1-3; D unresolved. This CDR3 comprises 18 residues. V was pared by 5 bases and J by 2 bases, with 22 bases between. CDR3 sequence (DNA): TGTGCCAGCAGTATGGGCGCAGATTTGCTTTGGACTGGAAACACCATATATTTT. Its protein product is CASSMGADLLWTGNTIYF.

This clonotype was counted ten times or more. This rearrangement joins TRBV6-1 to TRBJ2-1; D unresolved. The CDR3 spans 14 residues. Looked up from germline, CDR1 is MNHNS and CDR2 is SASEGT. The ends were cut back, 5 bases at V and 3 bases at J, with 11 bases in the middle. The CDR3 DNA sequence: TGTGCCAGCAGTTCCCTTACCCACTACAATGAGCAGTTCTTC. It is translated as CASSSLTHYNEQFF.

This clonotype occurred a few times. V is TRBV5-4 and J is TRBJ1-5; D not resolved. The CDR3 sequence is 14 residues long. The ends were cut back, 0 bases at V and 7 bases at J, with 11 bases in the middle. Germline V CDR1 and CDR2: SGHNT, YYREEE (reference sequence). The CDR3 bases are TGTGCCAGCAGCTTGGCCCCGGGATCCCAGCCCCAGCATTTT. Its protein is CASSLAPGSQPQHF.

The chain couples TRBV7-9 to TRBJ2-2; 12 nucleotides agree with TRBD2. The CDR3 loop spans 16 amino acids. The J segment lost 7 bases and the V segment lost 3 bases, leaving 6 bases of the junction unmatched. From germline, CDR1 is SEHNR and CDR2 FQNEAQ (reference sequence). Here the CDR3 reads CASSLKTSGGIGELFF. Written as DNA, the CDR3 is TGTGCCAGCAGCTTGAAGACTAGCGGGGGAATCGGGGAGCTGTTTTTT. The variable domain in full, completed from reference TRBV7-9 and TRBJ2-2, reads DTGVSQNPRHKITKRGQNVTFRCDPISEHNRLYWYRQTLGQGPEFLTYFQNEAQLEKSRLLSDRFSAERPKGSFSTLEIQRTEQGDSAMYLCASSLKTSGGIGELFFGEGSRLTVL.

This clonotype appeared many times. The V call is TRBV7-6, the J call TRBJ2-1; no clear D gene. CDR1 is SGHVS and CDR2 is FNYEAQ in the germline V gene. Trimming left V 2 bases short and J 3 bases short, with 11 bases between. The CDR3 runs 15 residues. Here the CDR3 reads CASSLLEFNYNEQFF. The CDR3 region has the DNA TGTGCCAGCAGCTTACTAGAGTTCAACTACAATGAGCAGTTCTTC.

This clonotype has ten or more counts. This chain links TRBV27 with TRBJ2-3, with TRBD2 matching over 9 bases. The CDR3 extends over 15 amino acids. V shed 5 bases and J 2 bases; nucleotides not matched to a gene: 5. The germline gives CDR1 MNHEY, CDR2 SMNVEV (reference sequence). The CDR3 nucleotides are TGTGCCAGCAGTCTGGCGGGGGGGTACACAGATACGCAGTATTTT. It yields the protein CASSLAGGYTDTQYF.

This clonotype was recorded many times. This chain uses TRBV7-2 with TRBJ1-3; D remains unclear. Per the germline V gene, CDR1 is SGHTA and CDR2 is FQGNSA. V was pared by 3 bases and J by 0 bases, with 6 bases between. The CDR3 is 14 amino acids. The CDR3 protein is CASSFPVSGNTIYF. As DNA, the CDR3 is TGTGCCAGCAGCTTTCCCGTCTCTGGAAACACCATATATTTT.

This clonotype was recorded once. This CDR3 reads CASSPPTGPGANVLTF. The CDR3 coding sequence is TGTGCCAGCAGTCCCCCGACAGGACCTGGGGCCAACGTCCTGACTTTC. The chain joins TRBV27 to TRBJ2-6, with D maybe TRBD1 (6 bases). The V end was cut by 5 bases, the J end by 2 bases, with 13 bases between. CDR3 length: 16 residues. Germline loops: CDR1 MNHEY, CDR2 SMNVEV (reference sequence).

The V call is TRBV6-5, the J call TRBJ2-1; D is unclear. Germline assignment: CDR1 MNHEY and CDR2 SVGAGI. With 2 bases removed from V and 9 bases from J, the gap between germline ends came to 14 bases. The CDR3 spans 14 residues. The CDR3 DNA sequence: TGTGCCAGCAGTTACAACGAGGTAACGGCTGAGCAGTTCTTC. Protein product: CASSYNEVTAEQFF.

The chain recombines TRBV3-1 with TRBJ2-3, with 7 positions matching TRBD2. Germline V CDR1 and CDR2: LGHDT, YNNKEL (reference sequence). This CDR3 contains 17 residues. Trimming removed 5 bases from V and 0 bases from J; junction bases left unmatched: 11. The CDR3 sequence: CASSTPRGDSSTDTQYF. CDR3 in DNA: TGTGCCAGCAGCACTCCTCGGGGGGACTCTAGCACAGATACGCAGTATTTT.

DNA for the CDR3: TGTGCCAGCAGTCCGACAAGTTACCAGCCCCAGCATTTT. The encoded protein is CASSPTSYQPQHF. The J gene is TRBJ1-5, the V gene TRBV27; no firm D call. V was cut by 5 bases and J by 7 bases, with 12 bases left in between. Per germline, CDR1 MNHEY and CDR2 SMNVEV (reference sequence). This CDR3 contains 13 residues.

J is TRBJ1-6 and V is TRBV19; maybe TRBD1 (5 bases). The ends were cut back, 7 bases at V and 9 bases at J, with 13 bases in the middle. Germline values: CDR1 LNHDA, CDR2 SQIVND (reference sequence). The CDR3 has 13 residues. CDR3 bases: TGTGCCAGTACCATGGGGACGGTTTCACCCCTCCACTTT. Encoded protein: CASTMGTVSPLHF.

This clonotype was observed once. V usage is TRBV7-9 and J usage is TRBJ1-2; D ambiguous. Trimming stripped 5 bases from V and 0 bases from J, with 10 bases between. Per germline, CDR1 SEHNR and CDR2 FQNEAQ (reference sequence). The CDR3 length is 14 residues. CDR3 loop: CASSADQSNYGYTF. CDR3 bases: TGTGCCAGCAGCGCGGACCAATCTAACTATGGCTACACCTTC.